This T cell receptor (beta chain) was recovered during a study of OX40 agonist ivuxolimab in advanced cancers. Broadly, across the study: Ivuxolimab was an agonistic, fully human IgG2 monoclonal antibody directed against OX40 (CD134), a costimulatory receptor. The monotherapy dose-escalation portion (N ≈ 57 patients) of the phase I ivuxolimab trial is reported in the paper. In the dose-escalation cohort, 70% to 85% of patients were male, and the mean age was 60 years with a range of roughly 23 to 79. Of the roughly 51 patients in dose escalation, about 20 had hepatocellular carcinoma, some 15 had melanoma, 9 had renal cell carcinoma and 9 had head and neck cancer. Intravenous ivuxolimab was administered to patients every 2 weeks at six dose levels: 0.01, 0.1, 0.3, 1.5, 3 and 10 mg/kg. Patients were allowed to have had prior anti-PD-1, anti-PD-L1 or anti-CTLA-4 therapy, and approximately 40% of the dose-escalation patients had previously received checkpoint inhibitors. Partial responses occurred in three dose-escalation patients: two with cutaneous melanoma and one with hepatocellular carcinoma. The point of sequencing TCRbeta in the periphery was to test whether ivuxolimab changed TCR sequence diversity and drove clonal T-cell expansion.

Points on this clone: The antigen it recognizes is unknown. No qualities accompany the bases; no much larger clone lies one base away.

Patients with autoimmune disease history or receiving systemic immunosuppression were excluded from the trial. Peripheral blood for TCR sequencing was collected from all dose cohorts at baseline, on cycle 4 day 1, and on cycle 7 day 1. The samples were drawn from a first-in-human, open-label, multicenter phase I dose-escalation trial of ivuxolimab. Adults with locally advanced or metastatic melanoma, renal cell, hepatocellular, or head and neck squamous cell carcinoma were enrolled in the trial. Before TCR sequencing, CD4+ T cells and CD8+ T cells from peripheral blood were sorted into separate populations. The CDR3, from cysteine to phenylalanine, totals 16 residues. The sequence is cut down to CDR3 DNA, 48 bases in frame from base 1. V ends up 5 bases short and J 8 bases short, with an unmatched junction base count of 12. Taken from the germline V gene, the CDR1 and CDR2 loops are SGHTA and FQGTGA.

Genomic DNA was isolated from the sorted cells so that the TCRbeta CDR3 region could be sequenced. The immunoSEQ Assay was used for sequencing of TCRbeta CDR3 regions. TCRdb retrieved this table from immuneACCESS and kept in-frame rearrangements only. Not all clones are present; in checked studies, unresolved V genes account for under half, and no reason is known for the remainder. The sample yields 55,000 to 70,000 clones; around 86% were counted once. The ten largest make up 3.4% of the sample. Here is what the overall study found, with its caveats: At doses of 0.1 to 3.0 mg/kg, clonal expansion of both CD4+ and CD8+ T cells in blood was seen between baseline and week 6. Low levels of normalized T-cell clonal expansion were also shown by some nonresponding patients. Which antigens the clonally expanded peripheral T cells were specific for was not determined. In partial responders in the 0.1-3.0 mg/kg groups, normalized peripheral clonal expansion was found to be among the lowest, especially among CD8+ T cells. After ivuxolimab, more expanded clones were found on average in CD8+ T cells than in CD4+ T cells.

The source was CD4+ or CD8+ T cells sorted from blood, collected in a trial of the OX40 agonist ivuxolimab. The receptor was derived from an adult with an advanced solid tumor such as melanoma, head and neck, liver or kidney cancer. The rearranged chain carries TRBV7-3 and TRBJ2-1, with 10 bases matching TRBD2. Here the CDR3 is given as CASSPKRGGDRDEQFF. The DNA sequence reads TGTGCCAGCAGCCCTAAGCGGGGGGGCGACCGCGATGAGCAGTTCTTC.